These 21 T cell receptor beta chains were sequenced from one sample in a study of T cells in Graves' hyperthyroidism and ophthalmopathy. It was RNA transcripts that yielded the amplified TCR beta CDR3 regions. Primed by the HTBI set, a first-round RT-PCR was run on the TCR CDR3. TCRdb redid the calling of the multiplex PCR reads with MiXCR, one entry per CDR3 protein. The repertoire has roughly 240,000 distinct CDR3 sequences, approximately 16% of them found once; the top ten carry around 30%. Sequences were obtained from blood. Every receptor here comes from a young woman with Graves' ophthalmopathy.

This clonotype has ten or more counts. CDR3 loop: CASSPTGGNYYEQYF. CDR3 nucleotide sequence: TGCGCCAGCAGCCCCACCGGGGGGAACTACTACGAGCAGTACTTC. The chain combines TRBV5-1 with TRBJ2-7, with 7 nucleotides matching TRBD2. Germline V CDR1 and CDR2: SGHRS, YFSETQ. The CDR3 runs to 15 residues. The V segment lost 4 bases and the J segment 3 bases; nucleotides outside the gene matches: 10.

This clonotype was recorded many times. CDR3 nucleotide sequence: TGCGCCAGCAGCAGGGCTAGCACAGATACGCAGTATTTT. Amino acid sequence: CASSRASTDTQYF. The chain is built from TRBV4-3 and TRBJ2-3; D remains ambiguous. CDR1 is LGHNA, CDR2 YSLEER, per germline. The V end was cut by 5 bases, the J end by 0 bases, with 6 bases between. The CDR3 is 13 amino acids.

This sequence joins TRBV19 and TRBJ2-3; the D gene is possibly TRBD2 (6 bases). CDR3 length: 13 amino acids. V shed 4 bases and J shed 5 bases, with 10 bases lying between them. Germline assignment: CDR1 LNHDA and CDR2 SQIVND (reference sequence). The CDR3 region has the DNA TGTGCCAGTAGTAGCGGGACTGGAGATACGCAGTATTTT. It specifies CASSSGTGDTQYF.

About this clonotype: A much larger clone differs by one base, so this may be a read error. The rearrangement joins TRBV12-3 or TRBV12-4 to TRBJ2-5; D uncertain. This CDR3 has 14 amino acids. Here the CDR3 reads CASGLYRGQETQYF. CDR3 DNA: TGTGCCAGCGGTTTATATCGAGGACAAGAGACCCAGTACTTC.

This clonotype was picked up a small number of times. The rearrangement joins TRBV12-3 or TRBV12-4 to TRBJ2-7; 7 nucleotides line up with TRBD1. The CDR3 extends over 12 amino acids. Trimming took 6 bases from V and 4 from J; bases not matched to a gene: 3. Here the CDR3 DNA reads TGTGCCAGCAGCAAGACAGGGTACGAGCAGTACTTC. Amino acids: CASSKTGYEQYF.

This clonotype was recorded at least ten times. The rearrangement links TRBV27 to TRBJ2-1; 12 nucleotides line up with TRBD2. There are 15 residues in the CDR3. CDR1 MNHEY and CDR2 SMNVEV come from the germline V gene (reference sequence). Germline trimming cut 5 bases from V and 8 bases from J; bases unmatched to any gene: 7. CDR3 protein: CASSTLAGGRDEQFF. In DNA form, the CDR3 reads TGTGCCAGCAGTACTCTAGCGGGAGGGAGGGATGAGCAGTTCTTC.

This clonotype appeared once. DNA for the CDR3: TGTGCCAGCAGCCCCCAGGGAGGTAGCAATCAGCCCCAGCATTTT. This gives the protein CASSPQGGSNQPQHF. The genes are TRBV11-1 and TRBJ1-5; D perhaps matches TRBD1 (5 bases). Germline V CDR1 and CDR2: SGHAT, FQDESV (reference sequence). CDR3 length: 15 amino acids. V was cut by 5 bases and J by 0 bases, with 11 bases left in between.

There are many counts of this clonotype. The CDR3 region is CASSQEGLAIVGELFF. The CDR3 DNA sequence: TGTGCCAGCAGCCAAGAGGGACTAGCTATTGTCGGGGAGCTGTTTTTT. This sequence joins TRBV14 and TRBJ2-2; 9 bases map to TRBD2. The germline gives CDR1 SGHDN, CDR2 FVKESK. The V gene end was trimmed by 0 bases and the J gene end by 7 bases; junction bases not matched to a gene: 6. The CDR3 extends over 16 amino acids.

The table lists this clonotype with many counts. The chain links TRBV7-3 to TRBJ2-2; 15 bases agree with TRBD2. This CDR3 has 17 amino acids. Germline loops: CDR1 SGHTA, CDR2 FQGTGA. Germline trimming cut 1 base from V and 5 bases from J; bases unmatched to any gene: 2. The chain's CDR3 is CASSLRGLAGGTGELFF. CDR3 sequence (DNA): TGTGCCAGCAGCTTAAGGGGACTAGCGGGGGGAACCGGGGAGCTGTTTTTT.

This clonotype was picked up many times. This chain connects TRBV5-1 to TRBJ2-7; 8 bases line up with TRBD1. The CDR3 consists of 16 residues. Germline CDR1 is SGHRS and CDR2 is YFSETQ. J was trimmed by 4 bases and V by 4 bases; bases with no gene match: 13. The CDR3 here is CASSNSQGEILYEQYF. CDR3 sequence (DNA): TGCGCCAGCAGCAACTCACAGGGGGAGATTCTTTACGAGCAGTACTTC.

This clonotype was picked up many times. The CDR3, as DNA: TGTGCCAGCAGCTTGCGACTCCTCGATACGCAGTATTTT. It yields the protein CASSLRLLDTQYF. V and J are TRBV5-6 and TRBJ2-3; D is unresolved. V was pared by 1 base and J by 6 bases, with 9 bases between. The CDR3 has 13 residues. The germline CDR1 and CDR2 sequences are SGHDT and YYEEEE.

This clonotype occurred many times. This chain connects TRBV12-3 or TRBV12-4 to TRBJ2-5; D is possibly TRBD1 (6 bases). V was pared by 2 bases and J by 2 bases, with 18 bases between. The CDR3 is made up of 17 amino acids. The CDR3 DNA reads as TGTGCCAGCAGTTTATGGTTGGGGGCGCGAGGGCAAGAGACCCAGTACTTC. Translation gives CASSLWLGARGQETQYF.

This clonotype was observed many times. The gene calls are TRBV7-2 and TRBJ2-3; 11 bases map to TRBD2. The V segment lost 5 bases and the J segment 0 bases; nucleotides outside the gene matches: 10. The CDR3 is 18 amino acids. CDR1 SGHTA and CDR2 FQGNSA come from the germline V gene. The CDR3 sequence is CASSQRGSGGASTDTQYF. The CDR3 DNA reads as TGTGCCAGCAGCCAAAGGGGTAGCGGGGGGGCTAGCACAGATACGCAGTATTTT.

This clonotype was seen at least ten times. The chain is built from TRBV4-3 and TRBJ2-2; D remains ambiguous. CDR3 size: 15 residues. Trimming removed 0 bases at V and 0 bases at J, with 5 bases between. Germline V CDR1 and CDR2: LGHNA, YSLEER. For the CDR3, the DNA is TGCGCCAGCAGCCAAGACGGCGCGAACACCGGGGAGCTGTTTTTT. Translated: CASSQDGANTGELFF.

V is TRBV12-3 or TRBV12-4 and J is TRBJ2-3; D is unclear. The CDR3 runs to 14 residues. V was cut by 0 bases and J by 6 bases, with 10 bases left in between. The CDR3 DNA sequence: TGTGCCAGCAGTTTAGCGCTAGTCGGGGATACGCAGTATTTT. Encoded protein: CASSLALVGDTQYF.

The chain combines TRBV27 with TRBJ2-5; the match to TRBD2 covers 14 bases. The CDR3 totals 18 residues. V shed 3 bases and J 5 bases; nucleotides not matched to a gene: 11. The germline gives CDR1 MNHEY, CDR2 SMNVEV (reference sequence). The CDR3 region is CASSFFPTSGRAGETQYF. The CDR3 region has the DNA TGTGCCAGCAGTTTTTTCCCGACTAGCGGGAGGGCCGGGGAGACCCAGTACTTC.

Ten or more counts support this clonotype. The V gene is TRBV28, the J gene TRBJ1-6; TRBD1 is a possible D gene (5 bases). V was cut by 1 base and J by 9 bases, with 10 bases left in between. The germline V gene encodes CDR1 MDHEN and CDR2 SYDVKM. The CDR3 contains 14 residues. As DNA, the CDR3 is TGTGCCAGCAGTTTATTACAGGAGACTTCACCCCTCCACTTT. It yields the protein CASSLLQETSPLHF.

This clonotype was observed many times. The V and J genes are TRBV9 and TRBJ1-4; 7 bases fit TRBD1. Trimming removed 2 bases from V and 6 bases from J; junction bases left unmatched: 4. This CDR3 is built from 14 residues. Germline CDR1 SGDLS, CDR2 YYNGEE. CDR3: CASSVPGQDEKLFF. The DNA of the CDR3 is TGTGCCAGCAGCGTCCCCGGACAGGATGAAAAACTGTTTTTT.

This clonotype has at least ten counts. This rearrangement joins TRBV4-1 to TRBJ2-7; D might be TRBD2 (6 bases). Germline CDR1 and CDR2: MGHRA and YSYEKL. V was clipped by 0 bases and J by 6 bases, with 15 bases between them. This CDR3 has 15 residues. This CDR3 reads CASSQDLGGPPEQYF. The CDR3 DNA sequence: TGCGCCAGCAGCCAAGATCTGGGAGGACCCCCCGAGCAGTACTTC.

This clonotype has only a few counts. This chain joins TRBV29-1 and TRBJ2-3; the D is unclear. The V end was cut by 2 bases, the J end by 1 base, with 7 bases between. CDR1 and CDR2 from the germline V gene are SQVTM and ANQGSEA. This CDR3 contains 13 residues. The CDR3, as DNA: TGCAGCGTTGAATTGATAGGCACAGATACGCAGTATTTT. Translated, it gives CSVELIGTDTQYF.

The chain carries TRBV11-2 and TRBJ2-7, with 9 bases lining up with TRBD2. There are 14 residues in the CDR3. V trimming: 5 bases; J trimming: 3 bases; junction bases outside the gene matches: 5. Germline CDR1 reads SGHAT; CDR2 reads FQNNGV. CDR3 bases: TGTGCCAGCAGCATTAGCGGGAGCGTCTACGAGCAGTACTTC. Amino acids: CASSISGSVYEQYF.